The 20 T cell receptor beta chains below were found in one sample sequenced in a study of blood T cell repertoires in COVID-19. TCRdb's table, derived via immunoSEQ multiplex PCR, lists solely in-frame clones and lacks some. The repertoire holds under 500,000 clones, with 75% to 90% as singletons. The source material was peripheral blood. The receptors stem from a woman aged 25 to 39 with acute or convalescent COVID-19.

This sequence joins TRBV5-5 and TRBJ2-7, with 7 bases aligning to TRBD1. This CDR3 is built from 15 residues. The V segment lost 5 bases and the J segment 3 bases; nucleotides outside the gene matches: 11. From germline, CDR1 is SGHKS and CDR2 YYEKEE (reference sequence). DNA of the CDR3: TGTGCCAGCAGAGCCGACAGGGCGCTCTACTACGAGCAGTACTTC. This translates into CASRADRALYYEQYF.

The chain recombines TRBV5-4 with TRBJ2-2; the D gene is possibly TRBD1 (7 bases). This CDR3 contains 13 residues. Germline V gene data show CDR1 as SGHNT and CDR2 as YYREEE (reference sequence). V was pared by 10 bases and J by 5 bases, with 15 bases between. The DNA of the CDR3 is TGTGCCCGTCAGGGGGGTCCGACCGGGGAGCTGTTTTTT. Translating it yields CARQGGPTGELFF.

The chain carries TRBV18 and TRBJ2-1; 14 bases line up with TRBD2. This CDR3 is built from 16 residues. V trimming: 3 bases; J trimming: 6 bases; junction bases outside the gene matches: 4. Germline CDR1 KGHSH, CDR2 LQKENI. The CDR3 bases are TGTGCCAGCTCACCGACTAGCGGGGGGGTTTTCAATGAGCAGTTCTTC. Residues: CASSPTSGGVFNEQFF.

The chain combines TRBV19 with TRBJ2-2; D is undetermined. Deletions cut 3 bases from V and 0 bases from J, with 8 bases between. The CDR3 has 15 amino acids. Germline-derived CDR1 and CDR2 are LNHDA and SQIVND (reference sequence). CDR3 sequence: CASSIPEANTGELFF. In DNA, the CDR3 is TGTGCCAGTAGTATTCCTGAGGCGAACACCGGGGAGCTGTTTTTT.

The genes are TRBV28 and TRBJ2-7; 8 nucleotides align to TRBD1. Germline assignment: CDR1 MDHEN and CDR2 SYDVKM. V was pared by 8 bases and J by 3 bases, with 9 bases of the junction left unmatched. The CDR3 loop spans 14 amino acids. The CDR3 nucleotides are TGTGCCAGCCTTAAGGGACAGGACATCTACGAGCAGTACTTC. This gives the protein CASLKGQDIYEQYF.

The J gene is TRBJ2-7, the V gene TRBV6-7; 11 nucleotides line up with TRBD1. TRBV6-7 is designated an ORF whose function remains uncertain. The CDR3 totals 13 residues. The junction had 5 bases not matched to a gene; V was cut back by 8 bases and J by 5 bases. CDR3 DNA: TGTGCCAGCGTCCGGGACAGGGGGGACGAGCAGTACTTC. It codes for CASVRDRGDEQYF.

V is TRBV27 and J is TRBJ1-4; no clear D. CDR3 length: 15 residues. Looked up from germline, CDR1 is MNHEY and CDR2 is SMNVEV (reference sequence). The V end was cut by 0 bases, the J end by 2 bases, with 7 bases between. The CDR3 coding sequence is TGTGCCAGCAGTTTATCGAGTCGGACTAATGAAAAACTGTTTTTT. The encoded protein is CASSLSSRTNEKLFF.

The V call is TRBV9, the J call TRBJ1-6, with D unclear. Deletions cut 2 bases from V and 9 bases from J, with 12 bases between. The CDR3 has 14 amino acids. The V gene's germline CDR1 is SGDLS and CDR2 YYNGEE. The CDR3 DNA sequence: TGTGCCAGCAGCGTTGCGGCGGTGGGTTCACCCCTCCACTTT. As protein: CASSVAAVGSPLHF.

The CDR3: CASSYLAGGTSTDTQYF. CDR3 DNA: TGCGCCAGCAGCTACCTAGCGGGGGGAACCAGCACAGATACGCAGTATTTT. The chain uses TRBV5-1 and TRBJ2-3; 11 positions match TRBD2. This CDR3 is built from 17 residues. J was trimmed by 0 bases and V by 3 bases; bases with no gene match: 6. Germline values: CDR1 SGHRS, CDR2 YFSETQ.

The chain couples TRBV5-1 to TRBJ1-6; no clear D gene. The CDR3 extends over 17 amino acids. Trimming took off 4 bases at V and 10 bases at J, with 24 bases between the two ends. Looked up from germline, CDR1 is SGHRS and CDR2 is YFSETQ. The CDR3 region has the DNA TGCGCCAGCAGCCCCCACCCCGGGAGGGCTGGGGAGTCACCCCTCCACTTT. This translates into CASSPHPGRAGESPLHF. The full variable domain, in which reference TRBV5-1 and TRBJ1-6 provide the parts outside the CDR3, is KAGVTQTPRYLIKTRGQQVTLSCSPISGHRSVSWYQQTPGQGLQFLFEYFSETQRNKGNFPGRFSGRQFSNSRSEMNVSTLELGDSALYLCASSPHPGRAGESPLHFGNGTRLTVT.

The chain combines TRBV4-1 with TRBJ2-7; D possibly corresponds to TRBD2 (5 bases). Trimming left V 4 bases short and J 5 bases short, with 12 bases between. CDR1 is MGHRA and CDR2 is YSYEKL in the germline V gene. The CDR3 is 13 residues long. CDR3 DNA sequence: TGCGCCAGCAGCCCCGCACGAGGGCACGAGCAGTACTTC. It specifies CASSPARGHEQYF.

The CDR3 loop reads CASSQVSERGGRNEQFF. The CDR3 DNA is TGCGCCAGCAGCCAAGTTTCGGAGCGGGGGGGCCGAAATGAGCAGTTCTTC. The J gene is TRBJ2-1, the V gene TRBV4-1, with 10 bases matching TRBD2. This CDR3 spans 17 amino acids. Germline trimming cut 1 base from V and 7 bases from J; bases unmatched to any gene: 10. Germline V CDR1 and CDR2: MGHRA, YSYEKL.

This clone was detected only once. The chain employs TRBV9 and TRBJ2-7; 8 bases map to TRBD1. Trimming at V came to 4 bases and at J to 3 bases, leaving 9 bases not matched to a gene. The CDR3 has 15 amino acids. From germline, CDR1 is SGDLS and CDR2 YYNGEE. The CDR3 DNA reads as TGTGCCAGCAGCCAGGGGGCGGGGTCCTTCTACGAGCAGTACTTC. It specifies CASSQGAGSFYEQYF. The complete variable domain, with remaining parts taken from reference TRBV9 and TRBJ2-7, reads DSGVTQTPKHLITATGQRVTLRCSPRSGDLSVYWYQQSLDQGLQFLIQYYNGEERAKGNILERFSAQQFPDLHSELNLSSLELGDSALYFCASSQGAGSFYEQYFGPGTRLTVT.

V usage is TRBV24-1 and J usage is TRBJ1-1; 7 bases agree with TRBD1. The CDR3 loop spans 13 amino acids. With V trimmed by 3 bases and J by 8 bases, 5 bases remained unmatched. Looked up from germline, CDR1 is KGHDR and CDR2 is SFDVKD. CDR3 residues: CATSDKTGREAFF. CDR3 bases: TGTGCCACCAGTGATAAGACAGGGCGGGAAGCTTTCTTT.

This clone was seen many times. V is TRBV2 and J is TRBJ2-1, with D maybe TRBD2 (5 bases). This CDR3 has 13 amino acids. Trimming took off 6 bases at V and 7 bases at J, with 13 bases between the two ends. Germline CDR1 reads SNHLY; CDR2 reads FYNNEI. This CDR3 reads CASSGSRGNEQFF. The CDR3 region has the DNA TGTGCCAGCAGCGGGTCCCGAGGGAATGAGCAGTTCTTC. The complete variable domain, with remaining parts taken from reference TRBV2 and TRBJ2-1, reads EPEVTQTPSHQVTQMGQEVILRCVPISNHLYFYWYRQILGQKVEFLVSFYNNEISEKSEIFDDQFSVERPDGSNFTLKIRSTKLEDSAMYFCASSGSRGNEQFFGPGTRLTVL.

The chain's CDR3 is CASSSGGTDTQYF. The CDR3 nucleotides are TGTGCCAGCAGCTCGGGGGGTACAGATACGCAGTATTTT. The chain combines TRBV7-3 with TRBJ2-3, with 7 bases lining up with TRBD2. After removal of 4 bases from V and 3 bases from J, the junction contained 1 base not matched to a gene. There are 13 residues in the CDR3. Per germline, CDR1 SGHTA and CDR2 FQGTGA.

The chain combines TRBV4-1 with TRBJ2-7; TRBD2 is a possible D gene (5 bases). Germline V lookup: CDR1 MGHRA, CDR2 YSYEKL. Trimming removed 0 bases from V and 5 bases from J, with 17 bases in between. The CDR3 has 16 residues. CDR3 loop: CASSQDLASRLDEQYF. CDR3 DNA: TGCGCCAGCAGCCAAGATCTAGCTAGCAGGTTAGACGAGCAGTACTTC.

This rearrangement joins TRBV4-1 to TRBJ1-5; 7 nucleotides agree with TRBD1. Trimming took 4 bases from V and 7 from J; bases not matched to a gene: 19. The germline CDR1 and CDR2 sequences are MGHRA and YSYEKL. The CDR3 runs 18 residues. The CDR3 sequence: CASSPSRGADGRRQPQHF. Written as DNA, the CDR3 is TGCGCCAGCAGCCCTAGCAGGGGGGCGGACGGTCGGAGGCAGCCCCAGCATTTT.

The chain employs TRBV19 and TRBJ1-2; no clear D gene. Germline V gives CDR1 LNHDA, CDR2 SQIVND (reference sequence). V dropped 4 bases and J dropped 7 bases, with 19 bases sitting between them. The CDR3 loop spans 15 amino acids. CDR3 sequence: CASSNPPRQVGGYTF. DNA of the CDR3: TGTGCCAGTAGTAATCCGCCCCGGCAGGTCGGTGGCTACACCTTC.

CDR3 in amino acids: CASSTGTGLNEKLFF. The CDR3 nucleotides read TGCGCCAGCAGCACCGGGACAGGGCTTAATGAAAAACTGTTTTTT. The rearrangement links TRBV5-1 to TRBJ1-4, with TRBD1 matching 9 bases. The V segment lost 4 bases and the J segment 4 bases; nucleotides outside the gene matches: 5. The CDR3 extends over 15 amino acids. Looked up from germline, CDR1 is SGHRS and CDR2 is YFSETQ.